The 30 T cell receptor beta chains below all came from one sample that was sequenced in a study of control samples from healthy donors and cancer patients. TCRdb's table, derived via immunoSEQ multiplex PCR, lists solely in-frame clones and lacks some. There are some 150,000 clones in the sample; about 94% occur only once, and over 2% lies in the top ten. The sample consisted of blood. These receptors all come from a man aged 50-59 years in good health.

The rearrangement uses TRBV4-1 and TRBJ2-1, with 11 positions matching TRBD2. Per germline, CDR1 MGHRA and CDR2 YSYEKL. The CDR3 is made up of 19 amino acids. With V trimmed by 0 bases and J by 7 bases, 14 bases remained unmatched. The CDR3 sequence is CASSQDPPETSGIMNEQFF. For the CDR3, the DNA is TGCGCCAGCAGCCAAGATCCGCCCGAGACTAGCGGGATCATGAATGAGCAGTTCTTC.

The chain joins TRBV7-8 to TRBJ2-4, with D hard to call. CDR3 size: 21 residues. Between the trimmed V and J ends, which lost 2 bases and 0 bases, there was a span of 26 bases. Looked up from germline, CDR1 is SGHVS and CDR2 is FQNEAQ. CDR3 sequence reads: CASSLLGRQGVISLAKNIQYF. DNA of the CDR3: TGTGCCAGCAGCTTATTAGGAAGACAAGGTGTTATATCGTTAGCCAAAAACATTCAGTACTTC.

This chain joins TRBV6-6 and TRBJ1-1, with a possible D match to TRBD1 (5 bases). V dropped 7 bases and J dropped 2 bases, with 8 bases sitting between them. The CDR3 consists of 12 residues. Germline CDR1 is MNHNY and CDR2 is SVGAGI (reference sequence). CDR3 in DNA: TGTGCCAGCAAAACAGGCAACACTGAAGCTTTCTTT. Amino acids: CASKTGNTEAFF.

This clone was picked up one time. The rearrangement uses TRBV5-6 and TRBJ2-7; D is undetermined. Germline CDR1 and CDR2: SGHDT and YYEEEE. V lost 2 bases, J lost 2 bases, and 11 bases lay in between. The CDR3 is 14 residues long. CDR3 residues: CASSFFALAYEQYF. The CDR3 nucleotides are TGTGCCAGCAGCTTTTTTGCATTAGCCTACGAGCAGTACTTC. Drawing the rest from reference TRBV5-6 and TRBJ2-7, the complete variable domain is DAGVTQSPTHLIKTRGQQVTLRCSPKSGHDTVSWYQQALGQGPQFIFQYYEEEERQRGNFPDRFSGHQFPNYSSELNVNALLLGDSALYLCASSFFALAYEQYFGPGTRLTVT.

The rearrangement uses TRBV5-1 and TRBJ2-7; D is ambiguous. This CDR3 spans 12 amino acids. From germline, CDR1 is SGHRS and CDR2 YFSETQ. V gave up 0 bases and J gave up 3 bases, with 4 bases separating them. The CDR3 DNA reads TGCGCCAGCAGCTTGGGCAACTACGAGCAGTACTTC. Translation gives CASSLGNYEQYF.

The chain carries TRBV3-1 (or the pseudogene TRBV3-2) and TRBJ2-1, with a weak D call TRBD1 (5 bases). The V gene lost 5 bases and the J gene lost 7 bases, with 12 bases spanning the gap. The CDR3 is made up of 13 amino acids. Germline CDR1 LGHDT, CDR2 YNNKEL (reference sequence). The CDR3 sequence is CASSDRPGNEQFF. The CDR3 DNA follows: TGTGCCAGCAGCGATCGGCCAGGGAATGAGCAGTTCTTC.

This clone was seen a single time. The rearrangement uses TRBV11-2 and TRBJ1-2; D unresolved. V dropped 5 bases and J dropped 4 bases, with 11 bases sitting between them. This CDR3 is 13 amino acids long. CDR1 and CDR2 from the germline V gene are SGHAT and FQNNGV. The CDR3 reads CASSLGGPYGYTF. The CDR3 DNA follows: TGTGCCAGCAGCCTCGGCGGGCCCTATGGCTACACCTTC.

This clone was seen a handful of times. The J gene is TRBJ2-1, the V gene TRBV28; D may be TRBD1 (5 bases). The CDR3 loop spans 14 amino acids. With 8 bases removed from V and 7 bases from J, the gap between germline ends came to 18 bases. Germline values: CDR1 MDHEN, CDR2 SYDVKM. CDR3 sequence: CASQPVGPVNEQFF. DNA of the CDR3: TGTGCCAGCCAGCCGGTGGGGCCGGTTAATGAGCAGTTCTTC.

This clone came up once. The chain carries TRBV19 and TRBJ1-1; D is undetermined. CDR3 size: 13 residues. Per the germline V gene, CDR1 is LNHDA and CDR2 is SQIVND (reference sequence). V was trimmed by 3 bases and J by 4 bases, leaving 9 bases between them. As DNA, the CDR3 is TGTGCCAGTAGTATCACGGCAGGCACTGAAGCTTTCTTT. This gives the protein CASSITAGTEAFF. Combining the CDR3 with reference TRBV19 and TRBJ1-1 gives the whole variable domain DGGITQSPKYLFRKEGQNVTLSCEQNLNHDAMYWYRQDPGQGLRLIYYSQIVNDFQKGDIAEGYSVSREKKESFPLTVTSAQKNPTAFYLCASSITAGTEAFFGQGTRLTVV.

This chain uses TRBV21-1 with TRBJ2-2; the table's TRBD1 call for D was not verified on the DNA. TRBV21-1 is assigned pseudogene status. The CDR3 is 20 residues long. CDR3 sequence (DNA): TGTGCCAGCAGCAAACGGTTCGGACAGCCCACCCCTTCGAACACCGGGGAGCTGTTTTTT. Amino acid sequence: CASSKRFGQPTPSNTGELFF.

The chain is built from TRBV28 and TRBJ2-1; TRBD2 matches at 11 bases. The CDR3 totals 14 residues. The V gene end was trimmed by 8 bases and the J gene end by 6 bases; junction bases not matched to a gene: 6. Germline CDR1 is MDHEN and CDR2 is SYDVKM. CDR3 in DNA: TGTGCCAGCCAAAGACTAGCGGGGCTCAATGAGCAGTTCTTC. This translates into CASQRLAGLNEQFF.

This chain joins TRBV27 and TRBJ1-3; D remains ambiguous. This CDR3 comprises 13 residues. The V gene's germline CDR1 is MNHEY and CDR2 SMNVEV (reference sequence). V lost 2 bases and J 0 bases, leaving 2 bases between the germline ends. CDR3: CASSLSSGNTIYF. The CDR3 DNA reads as TGTGCCAGCAGTTTAAGCTCTGGAAACACCATATATTTT.

The rearrangement uses TRBV7-3 and TRBJ2-3; weak D call: TRBD1 (6 bases). The germline gives CDR1 SGHTA, CDR2 FQGTGA. This CDR3 has 16 amino acids. Between the trimmed V and J ends, which lost 2 bases and 1 base, there was a span of 13 bases. The CDR3 nucleotides are TGTGCCAGCAGCTTACTGGACAGTCGTGGCACAGATACGCAGTATTTT. The encoded protein is CASSLLDSRGTDTQYF.

The J gene is TRBJ2-1, the V gene TRBV2; 7 bases fit TRBD2. V was clipped by 4 bases and J by 2 bases; unmatched bases: 8. Germline values: CDR1 SNHLY, CDR2 FYNNEI. This CDR3 is 16 amino acids long. The CDR3 DNA is TGTGCCAGCAGTGTAAGGCTAGCGGACGCCTACAATGAGCAGTTCTTC. This encodes CASSVRLADAYNEQFF.

CDR3 nucleotides: TGTGCCAGCAGTTACCCCCCCGGAGGGTTGAACACTGAAGCTTTCTTT. The encoded protein is CASSYPPGGLNTEAFF. V is TRBV6-5 and J is TRBJ1-1, with unresolved D. Germline lookup yields CDR1 MNHEY and CDR2 SVGAGI. Trimming stripped 2 bases from V and 0 bases from J, with 13 bases between. This CDR3 contains 16 residues.

This chain uses TRBV28 with TRBJ1-5; D remains unclear. The V gene lost 3 bases and the J gene lost 0 bases, with 12 bases spanning the gap. This CDR3 is 16 amino acids long. From germline, CDR1 is MDHEN and CDR2 SYDVKM. The CDR3 spells CASSFSVPNSNQPQHF. DNA of the CDR3: TGTGCCAGCAGTTTTTCGGTCCCAAATAGCAATCAGCCCCAGCATTTT.

This rearrangement joins TRBV6-6 to TRBJ1-2, with 11 bases identical to TRBD1. V was pared by 6 bases and J by 3 bases, with 3 bases of the junction left unmatched. This CDR3 has 14 amino acids. Germline CDR1 and CDR2: MNHNY and SVGAGI (reference sequence). In DNA, the CDR3 is TGTGCCAGCAGCTCGGGACAGGGGGACTATGGCTACACCTTC. Translating gives CASSSGQGDYGYTF.

There are a few counts of this clone. The chain links TRBV11-2 to TRBJ2-7; 9 nucleotides align to TRBD1. The V gene's germline CDR1 is SGHAT and CDR2 FQNNGV. This CDR3 has 15 amino acids. The V segment lost 5 bases and the J segment 4 bases; nucleotides outside the gene matches: 9. In DNA, the CDR3 is TGTGCCAGCAGCCCGTCATCCGGGACAGGGTACGAGCAGTACTTC. This sequence encodes CASSPSSGTGYEQYF.

This chain connects TRBV12-3 or TRBV12-4 to TRBJ2-1; D call uncertain. Trimming removed 6 bases at V and 7 bases at J, with 7 bases between. The CDR3 runs 11 residues. The CDR3 region is CASRRQNEQFF. CDR3 in DNA: TGTGCCAGCAGAAGACAAAATGAGCAGTTCTTC.

The chain has TRBV10-2 and TRBJ2-7; either TRBD1 or TRBD2 may fit D (5 bases each). Germline assignment: CDR1 WSHSY and CDR2 SAAADI. This CDR3 is 16 amino acids long. V was cut by 2 bases and J by 4 bases, with 18 bases left in between. The CDR3 loop reads CASSEMGNAEGYEQYF. The CDR3 nucleotides read TGCGCCAGCAGTGAGATGGGCAACGCAGAGGGGTACGAGCAGTACTTC.

The rearrangement uses TRBV6-5 and TRBJ2-5, with 10 bases lining up with TRBD2. V gave up 6 bases and J gave up 5 bases; unmatched junction bases: 6. This CDR3 spans 14 amino acids. In germline, CDR1 is MNHEY, CDR2 SVGAGI. CDR3: CASRNSGRHETQYF. The CDR3 bases are TGTGCCAGCAGGAATAGCGGGAGGCACGAGACCCAGTACTTC.

The genes are TRBV6-5 and TRBJ2-7; 14 bases map to TRBD2. V lost 5 bases, J lost 4 bases, and 1 base stayed unmatched. CDR1 is MNHEY, CDR2 SVGAGI, per germline. This CDR3 comprises 14 residues. In DNA, the CDR3 is TGTGCCAGCAGTCGACTAGCGGGAGGGTACGAGCAGTACTTC. Translated: CASSRLAGGYEQYF.

This clone was seen a single time. V is TRBV5-1 and J is TRBJ2-7; 7 bases agree with TRBD2. The CDR3 is 18 residues long. V shed 1 base and J 0 bases; nucleotides not matched to a gene: 13. CDR1 SGHRS and CDR2 YFSETQ come from the germline V gene. In DNA, the CDR3 is TGCGCCAGCAGCTTGCCCGAAGTGCGCGGGGGTTTCTCCTACGAGCAGTACTTC. Translating it yields CASSLPEVRGGFSYEQYF.

Written as DNA, the CDR3 is TGTGCCAGCAGTCGGACAGGGCACTACGAGCAGTACTTC. The encoded protein is CASSRTGHYEQYF. This sequence joins TRBV14 and TRBJ2-7; 8 nucleotides agree with TRBD1. The CDR3 runs 13 residues. V was pared by 6 bases and J by 3 bases, with 4 bases of the junction left unmatched. Germline CDR1 and CDR2: SGHDN and FVKESK.

The chain is built from TRBV5-1 and TRBJ1-4, with 7 nucleotides matching TRBD1. V lost 0 bases to trimming and J lost 2 bases; unmatched junction nucleotides: 1. The CDR3 sequence is 15 residues long. CDR1 is SGHRS and CDR2 is YFSETQ in the germline V gene. The CDR3 coding sequence is TGCGCCAGCAGCTTGGAGACAGGGACTAATGAAAAACTGTTTTTT. Translating it yields CASSLETGTNEKLFF.

The chain couples TRBV18 to TRBJ2-1; possibly TRBD2 for D (6 bases). This CDR3 is 16 amino acids long. V was pared by 2 bases and J by 4 bases, with 15 bases between. Germline CDR1 and CDR2: KGHSH and LQKENI. This CDR3 is CASSPKEGLQYNEQFF. Written as DNA, the CDR3 is TGTGCCAGCTCACCAAAAGAGGGACTGCAGTACAATGAGCAGTTCTTC.

The chain uses TRBV27 and TRBJ1-6, with D perhaps matching TRBD1 (5 bases). V dropped 3 bases and J dropped 7 bases, with 13 bases sitting between them. The CDR3 length is 15 residues. Germline loops: CDR1 MNHEY, CDR2 SMNVEV (reference sequence). The CDR3 DNA sequence: TGTGCCAGCAGTTTTTTTGGGGCTGGCAATTCACCCCTCCACTTT. This gives the protein CASSFFGAGNSPLHF.

The rearrangement links TRBV20-1 to TRBJ1-4; D is uncertain. The CDR3 consists of 13 residues. The germline V gene encodes CDR1 DFQATT and CDR2 SNEGSKA (reference sequence). Trimming cost V 3 bases and J 5 bases, with 10 bases left between them. This chain's CDR3 is CSASPPTNEKLFF. Here the CDR3 DNA reads TGCAGTGCTAGTCCCCCGACCAATGAAAAACTGTTTTTT.

The rearrangement links TRBV2 to TRBJ2-1, with TRBD2 matching over 10 bases. The length of the CDR3 is 14 residues. Trimming removed 5 bases from V and 5 bases from J; junction bases left unmatched: 3. Germline V lookup: CDR1 SNHLY, CDR2 FYNNEI. The CDR3 reads CASSRTSGNNEQFF. As DNA, the CDR3 is TGTGCCAGCAGTCGGACTAGCGGAAACAATGAGCAGTTCTTC.

This clone showed up just once. The CDR3 protein is CASSLGADTQYF. The CDR3 nucleotides are TGTGCCAGCAGCTTAGGCGCAGATACGCAGTATTTT. The chain combines TRBV11-3 with TRBJ2-3; no definite D call. Deletions cut 1 base from V and 4 bases from J, with 3 bases between. The germline CDR1 and CDR2 sequences are SGHNT and YENEEA. The CDR3 sequence is 12 residues long.